A single sample is the source of the 10 T cell receptor beta chains below, sequenced in a study of T cells and copy number aberrations in small-cell lung cancer. Clones were read by immunoSEQ multiplex PCR, and TCRdb kept only the in-frame ones, dropping some. The data hold more than 9,500 clones, with roughly 85% observed a single time. The sequenced sample was normal tissue next to the tumor. The receptors originated from a man between 60 and 70 years old with small cell lung cancer.

This rearrangement joins TRBV6-1 to TRBJ2-2, with 13 bases aligning to TRBD2. In germline, CDR1 is MNHNS, CDR2 SASEGT. CDR3 length: 15 residues. After removal of 6 bases from V and 4 bases from J, the junction contained 2 bases not matched to a gene. The CDR3 DNA follows: TGTGCCAGCAGCAGGACTAGCGGGAGCACCGGGGAGCTGTTTTTT. Translation: CASSRTSGSTGELFF.

This clone was detected only once. The rearrangement joins TRBV20-1 to TRBJ2-5; weak D call: TRBD2 (6 bases). V was trimmed by 7 bases and J by 5 bases, leaving 11 bases between them. Germline V CDR1 and CDR2: DFQATT, SNEGSKA (reference sequence). The CDR3 contains 11 residues. Here the CDR3 DNA reads TGCAGTGTTGTGACTAGGGAGACCCAGTACTTC. Translating it yields CSVVTRETQYF.

This clone has only a few counts. The J gene is TRBJ1-5, the V gene TRBV4-1; possible D gene TRBD1, 5 bases. The CDR3 has 19 residues. Deletions cut 0 bases from V and 2 bases from J, with 20 bases between. Per germline, CDR1 MGHRA and CDR2 YSYEKL. CDR3: CASSQDRQGGLTGNQPQHF. CDR3 DNA: TGCGCCAGCAGCCAAGATCGGCAGGGTGGGTTGACGGGCAATCAGCCCCAGCATTTT.

V and J are TRBV27 and TRBJ2-6; 7 bases match TRBD2. Trimming removed 5 bases from V and 4 bases from J; junction bases left unmatched: 14. Looked up from germline, CDR1 is MNHEY and CDR2 is SMNVEV (reference sequence). The CDR3 length is 18 residues. CDR3 DNA sequence: TGTGCCAGCAGTCTCCTAGCGGTCTCTGTCGGAGGGGCCAACGTCCTGACTTTC. Residues: CASSLLAVSVGGANVLTF.

This clone was detected only a few times. This chain joins TRBV30 and TRBJ1-4; no reliable D call. Germline V lookup: CDR1 GTSNPN, CDR2 SVGIG (reference sequence). The CDR3 has 15 amino acids. V lost 0 bases and J 1 base, leaving 9 bases between the germline ends. CDR3 in amino acids: CAWSVLGGTNEKLFF. The DNA for the CDR3 is TGTGCCTGGAGTGTCCTGGGTGGAACTAATGAAAAACTGTTTTTT. The complete variable domain, with remaining parts taken from reference TRBV30 and TRBJ1-4, reads SQTIHQWPATLVQPVGSPLSLECTVEGTSNPNLYWYRQAAGRGLQLLFYSVGIGQISSEVPQNLSASRPQDRQFILSSKKLLLSDSGFYLCAWSVLGGTNEKLFFGSGTQLSVL.

In DNA form, the CDR3 reads TGCAGCGTTCTTCACACAGGGTCGAGGTTAACTGAAGCTTTCTTT. Translation gives CSVLHTGSRLTEAFF. The chain recombines TRBV29-1 with TRBJ1-1, with a possible D match to TRBD1 (6 bases). The germline V gene has CDR1 SQVTM and CDR2 ANQGSEA. CDR3 length: 15 amino acids. The V end was cut by 5 bases, the J end by 5 bases, with 21 bases between.

The chain has TRBV5-1 and TRBJ1-3; TRBD1 might be the D (6 bases). The CDR3 consists of 14 residues. CDR1 is SGHRS, CDR2 YFSETQ, per germline. Between the trimmed V and J ends, which lost 4 bases and 2 bases, there was a span of 10 bases. The CDR3 is CASSTGTTGNTIYF. The DNA for the CDR3 is TGCGCCAGCAGCACTGGGACAACTGGAAACACCATATATTTT.

The genes are TRBV27 and TRBJ2-1; the match to TRBD1 covers 7 bases. The ends lost 7 bases at V and 4 bases at J; junction bases unmatched: 13. Germline CDR1 reads MNHEY; CDR2 reads SMNVEV (reference sequence). There are 16 residues in the CDR3. CDR3 nucleotides: TGTGCCAGCACCACCCTCTCGGACAGGTCTTACAATGAGCAGTTCTTC. The encoded protein is CASTTLSDRSYNEQFF.

The chain is built from TRBV28 and TRBJ2-1, with 7 bases lining up with TRBD2. The CDR3 contains 15 residues. Germline lookup yields CDR1 MDHEN and CDR2 SYDVKM. V was pared by 3 bases and J by 6 bases, with 8 bases of the junction left unmatched. Here the CDR3 DNA reads TGTGCCAGCAGTTTTTGGGAGGGCCGGGGCAATGAGCAGTTCTTC. Protein: CASSFWEGRGNEQFF. Variable domain in full (rest from reference TRBV28 and TRBJ2-1): DVKVTQSSRYLVKRTGEKVFLECVQDMDHENMFWYRQDPGLGLRLIYFSYDVKMKEKGDIPEGYSVSREKKERFSLILESASTNQTSMYLCASSFWEGRGNEQFFGPGTRLTVL.

The table lists this clone with a few counts. This chain links TRBV12-5 with TRBJ2-4, with 10 bases aligning to TRBD2. The CDR3 contains 18 residues. Germline V lookup: CDR1 LGHNT, CDR2 FRNRAP. V lost 6 bases, J lost 5 bases, and 16 bases stayed unmatched. The CDR3 protein is CASGDDRGLAGEENIQYF. The CDR3, as DNA: TGTGCTAGTGGCGACGACAGGGGCCTAGCGGGGGAAGAAAACATTCAGTACTTC.